A single sample is the source of the 28 T cell receptor beta chains below, sequenced in a study of blood T cell repertoires in COVID-19. Sequencing used immunoSEQ multiplex PCR; TCRdb keeps in-frame clones, though not all of them. The repertoire holds 350,000 to 400,000 clones, around 90% seen once, with 1.2% in the top ten. Sequencing was carried out using PBMCs or T cells enriched from blood (not recorded which). These receptors all come from a woman between 18 and 29 years old who had recovered from COVID-19.

The gene calls are TRBV5-8 and TRBJ1-2; D gene ambiguous. The CDR3 totals 16 residues. Per germline, CDR1 SGHTS and CDR2 YDEGEE. V lost 0 bases and J lost 4, with 16 bases in between. CDR3 DNA sequence: TGTGCCAGCAGCTTGGTGTTGAGGGAGCTCATCTATGGCTACACCTTC. Translating gives CASSLVLRELIYGYTF.

This rearrangement joins TRBV19 to TRBJ1-1, with a weak D call TRBD1 (5 bases). Trimming shortened V by 3 bases and J by 9 bases, and 14 bases separated the two germline ends. The CDR3 is 13 amino acids. Germline-derived CDR1 and CDR2 are LNHDA and SQIVND (reference sequence). The CDR3 region is CASSILGGTQAFF. Here the CDR3 DNA reads TGTGCCAGTAGTATCCTGGGGGGAACCCAAGCTTTCTTT.

The J gene is TRBJ1-1, the V gene TRBV6-5; the D gene is possibly TRBD1 (6 bases). Germline V gene sequence: CDR1 MNHEY, CDR2 SVGAGI. The CDR3 covers 13 residues. V was shortened by 2 bases and J by 4 bases, with 8 bases between the two germline ends. The CDR3: CASSYKGGTEAFF. The CDR3 nucleotides are TGTGCCAGCAGTTACAAAGGGGGCACTGAAGCTTTCTTT.

The chain links TRBV4-1 to TRBJ1-5; 7 bases are shared with TRBD1. Per germline, CDR1 MGHRA and CDR2 YSYEKL. Trimming cost V 1 base and J 4 bases; bases outside gene matches: 4. The length of the CDR3 is 15 residues. The CDR3 protein is CASSQGSRGNQPQHF. DNA for the CDR3: TGCGCCAGCAGCCAAGGTTCCAGGGGGAATCAGCCCCAGCATTTT.

This clone was seen just once. The J gene is TRBJ2-2, the V gene TRBV6-6; 10 bases fit TRBD2. After removal of 6 bases from V and 4 bases from J, the junction contained 8 bases not matched to a gene. The CDR3 covers 16 residues. The germline gives CDR1 MNHNY, CDR2 SVGAGI (reference sequence). CDR3 bases: TGTGCCAGCAGCCCCGGACTAGCGGTGGGCACCGGGGAGCTGTTTTTT. It codes for CASSPGLAVGTGELFF.

The rearrangement joins TRBV4-2 to TRBJ2-1, with D perhaps TRBD2 (7 bases). CDR1 is LGHNA and CDR2 is YNFKEQ in the germline V gene. Trimming shortened V by 5 bases and J by 7 bases, and 18 bases separated the two germline ends. This CDR3 contains 15 residues. The chain's CDR3 is CASSAYGGLANEQFF. CDR3 sequence (DNA): TGTGCCAGCAGCGCCTACGGGGGGCTAGCAAATGAGCAGTTCTTC.

V gene TRBV27 combines with J gene TRBJ1-5; D remains unclear. The CDR3 runs to 15 residues. Germline CDR1 reads MNHEY; CDR2 reads SMNVEV (reference sequence). Trimming stripped 8 bases from V and 1 base from J, with 15 bases between. CDR3 residues: CASHQRGYSNQPQHF. CDR3 coding DNA: TGTGCCAGCCATCAGCGGGGTTACAGCAATCAGCCCCAGCATTTT.

The genes are TRBV3-1 (or the pseudogene TRBV3-2) and TRBJ1-2, with 7 nucleotides matching TRBD1. J gave up 8 bases and V 8 bases, and 17 bases lay outside the gene matches. The germline CDR1 and CDR2 sequences are LGHDT and YNNKEL (reference sequence). The CDR3 contains 15 residues. The CDR3 is CASPQGGARMGGYTF. As DNA, the CDR3 is TGTGCCAGCCCCCAGGGGGGCGCGAGAATGGGCGGCTACACCTTC.

The rearrangement joins TRBV19 to TRBJ2-2; 7 bases align to TRBD2. V was clipped by 6 bases and J by 4 bases; unmatched bases: 2. Germline values: CDR1 LNHDA, CDR2 SQIVND (reference sequence). This CDR3 spans 13 amino acids. CDR3 amino acids: CASRRTSTGELFF. Written as DNA, the CDR3 is TGTGCCAGTAGGCGGACTAGCACCGGGGAGCTGTTTTTT.

The chain combines TRBV11-3 with TRBJ2-3; 12 nucleotides line up with TRBD2. The germline gives CDR1 SGHNT, CDR2 YENEEA. Trimming cost V 2 bases and J 4 bases; bases outside gene matches: 4. The CDR3 has 16 amino acids. CDR3 bases: TGTGCCAGCAGCTTAAGAACTAGCGGGGGGTCAGATACGCAGTATTTT. Translated, it gives CASSLRTSGGSDTQYF.

V usage is TRBV30 and J usage is TRBJ1-5; 7 bases map to TRBD1. From germline, CDR1 is GTSNPN and CDR2 SVGIG (reference sequence). CDR3 length equals 14 residues. V lost 8 bases and J lost 4; bases outside the gene matches: 11. The CDR3 region is CALGSGGYNQPQHF. In DNA, the CDR3 is TGTGCCCTCGGCTCAGGGGGTTATAATCAGCCCCAGCATTTT.

The rearrangement uses TRBV21-1 and TRBJ2-3; the D call of TRBD2 is as the table states it, not checked on the DNA. TRBV21-1 is termed a pseudogene. This CDR3 contains 23 residues. The CDR3 loop is CASSNGNRAGGKNEGLSTDTQYF. The DNA of the CDR3 is TGTGCCAGCAGCAATGGGAATCGAGCGGGGGGGAAAAACGAGGGCCTCAGCACAGACACGCAGTATTTT.

The chain uses TRBV7-2 and TRBJ1-5; D is unresolved. The CDR3 sequence is 13 residues long. V was pared by 2 bases and J by 4 bases, with 6 bases between. Germline assignment: CDR1 SGHTA and CDR2 FQGNSA. The CDR3 protein is CASSLKLNQPQHF. DNA of the CDR3: TGTGCCAGCAGCTTAAAACTGAATCAGCCCCAGCATTTT.

This sequence joins TRBV19 and TRBJ2-1; maybe TRBD1 (5 bases). Trimming stripped 4 bases from V and 8 bases from J, with 27 bases between. From germline, CDR1 is LNHDA and CDR2 SQIVND (reference sequence). The CDR3 totals 18 residues. Here the CDR3 DNA reads TGTGCCAGTAGTAAGGATGGGGCAGGGTATTTGACTTTCGATGAGCAGTTCTTC. Translating it yields CASSKDGAGYLTFDEQFF. Full variable domain (rest looked up from reference TRBV19 and TRBJ2-1): DGGITQSPKYLFRKEGQNVTLSCEQNLNHDAMYWYRQDPGQGLRLIYYSQIVNDFQKGDIAEGYSVSREKKESFPLTVTSAQKNPTAFYLCASSKDGAGYLTFDEQFFGPGTRLTVL.

The chain couples TRBV9 to TRBJ2-1; 11 bases agree with TRBD2. CDR1 is SGDLS, CDR2 YYNGEE, per germline. This CDR3 contains 15 residues. V lost 0 bases, J lost 8 bases, and 4 bases stayed unmatched. Here the CDR3 DNA reads TGTGCCAGCAGCGTAGGTAGCGGGGGGGCCTATGAGCAGTTCTTC. Protein: CASSVGSGGAYEQFF.

The rearrangement uses TRBV7-9 and TRBJ2-1; maybe TRBD2 (5 bases). From germline, CDR1 is SEHNR and CDR2 FQNEAQ (reference sequence). CDR3 length: 15 amino acids. Trimming took 1 base from V and 7 from J, leaving 14 bases between them. The DNA of the CDR3 is TGTGCCAGCAGCTTAGGAGGGAAGTCGGGGAATGAGCAGTTCTTC. This encodes CASSLGGKSGNEQFF.

V usage is TRBV30 and J usage is TRBJ1-2; D unclear. Trimming pared 2 bases from V and 2 bases from J, leaving 9 bases between. CDR3 size: 13 residues. From germline, CDR1 is GTSNPN and CDR2 SVGIG (reference sequence). This CDR3 is CAWSKRMNYGYTF. CDR3 in DNA: TGTGCCTGGAGTAAGAGGATGAACTATGGCTACACCTTC.

The chain combines TRBV7-9 with TRBJ2-2; the D gene is possibly TRBD2 (6 bases). There are 13 residues in the CDR3. Per the germline V gene, CDR1 is SEHNR and CDR2 is FQNEAQ (reference sequence). Trimming shortened V by 5 bases and J by 7 bases, and 11 bases separated the two germline ends. CDR3 DNA sequence: TGTGCCAGCAGCCTCGGGGAGGACGGGGAGCTGTTTTTT. This encodes CASSLGEDGELFF.

The V call is TRBV2, the J call TRBJ2-1, with 9 nucleotides matching TRBD1. The CDR3 loop spans 14 amino acids. The germline V gene encodes CDR1 SNHLY and CDR2 FYNNEI. The J segment lost 7 bases and the V segment lost 6 bases, leaving 7 bases of the junction unmatched. The CDR3 reads CASREGQGYNEQFF. The CDR3 DNA reads as TGTGCCAGCAGAGAGGGACAGGGATATAATGAGCAGTTCTTC.

The rearrangement links TRBV24-1 to TRBJ2-1; 8 bases match TRBD2. The CDR3 spans 17 residues. CDR1 is KGHDR and CDR2 is SFDVKD in the germline V gene. With 4 bases clipped from V and 2 bases from J, the junction kept 9 bases outside the gene matches. The CDR3 DNA reads TGTGCCACCAGTGACTACTTCAGCGGGGGAACCTACAATGAGCAGTTCTTC. Translated, it gives CATSDYFSGGTYNEQFF.

The chain is built from TRBV2 and TRBJ2-5; TRBD1 agrees at 11 bases. Germline assignment: CDR1 SNHLY and CDR2 FYNNEI. The CDR3 has 15 residues. The ends lost 6 bases at V and 5 bases at J; junction bases unmatched: 8. CDR3 nucleotides: TGTGCCAGCAGGGATTGGACAGGGGGCGGTGAGACCCAGTACTTC. Amino acid sequence: CASRDWTGGGETQYF.

This clone was observed a few times. The V gene is TRBV30, the J gene TRBJ1-1; D is perhaps TRBD1 (6 bases). The length of the CDR3 is 14 residues. CDR1 and CDR2 from the germline V gene are GTSNPN and SVGIG (reference sequence). With 4 bases removed from V and 6 bases from J, the gap between germline ends came to 18 bases. This CDR3 is CAWIFTGSWAEAFF. DNA of the CDR3: TGTGCCTGGATCTTTACAGGGAGTTGGGCTGAAGCTTTCTTT.

The CDR3 DNA reads as TGCGCCAGCAGCTTCAAGGGGGCGAACTACGAGCAGTACTTC. Its protein is CASSFKGANYEQYF. J is TRBJ2-7 and V is TRBV5-1; 7 bases are shared with TRBD1. This CDR3 is built from 14 residues. Germline trimming cut 2 bases from V and 3 bases from J; bases unmatched to any gene: 5. Looked up from germline, CDR1 is SGHRS and CDR2 is YFSETQ.

The chain recombines TRBV3-1 (or the pseudogene TRBV3-2) with TRBJ2-5; possibly TRBD2 for D (6 bases). Per the germline V gene, CDR1 is LGHDT and CDR2 is YNNKEL (reference sequence). The CDR3 contains 16 residues. Trimming shortened V by 3 bases and J by 5 bases, and 19 bases separated the two germline ends. CDR3 region: CASSHGLWGDEETQYF. CDR3 nucleotides: TGTGCCAGCAGCCACGGGCTCTGGGGGGATGAGGAGACCCAGTACTTC.

The J gene is TRBJ1-4, the V gene TRBV7-9; the match to TRBD1 covers 8 bases. This CDR3 is built from 15 residues. V trimming: 1 base; J trimming: 8 bases; junction bases outside the gene matches: 6. Germline V gives CDR1 SEHNR, CDR2 FQNEAQ (reference sequence). The CDR3 DNA sequence: TGTGCCAGCAGCTTAGTCGGACAGGGCTTCGAAAAACTGTTTTTT. It translates to CASSLVGQGFEKLFF.

This chain links TRBV4-2 with TRBJ1-2, with 10 bases that match TRBD1. CDR3 length equals 15 residues. Losses at the gene ends were 0 bases for V and 7 bases for J; bases not matched to a gene: 5. The V gene's germline CDR1 is LGHNA and CDR2 YNFKEQ. The CDR3 is CASSQDRGQGSGYTF. In DNA, the CDR3 is TGTGCCAGCAGCCAAGATAGGGGACAGGGGAGTGGCTACACCTTC.

The table lists this clone with a few counts. The chain joins TRBV7-9 to TRBJ1-1; 9 bases are a match to TRBD1. The CDR3 totals 14 residues. V shed 7 bases and J 8 bases; nucleotides not matched to a gene: 11. CDR1 is SEHNR, CDR2 FQNEAQ, per germline (reference sequence). The CDR3 DNA follows: TGTGCCAGCACCATCGGACCGGGACAGGGCGAAGCTTTCTTT. Translating gives CASTIGPGQGEAFF.

V usage is TRBV6-4 and J usage is TRBJ2-1; D perhaps matches TRBD2 (6 bases). The germline CDR1 and CDR2 sequences are MRHNA and SNTAGT. This CDR3 comprises 16 residues. V gave up 4 bases and J gave up 0 bases, with 13 bases separating them. This CDR3 reads CASSGVGGSSYNEQFF. The CDR3 DNA is TGTGCCAGCAGTGGAGTCGGGGGAAGCTCCTACAATGAGCAGTTCTTC.